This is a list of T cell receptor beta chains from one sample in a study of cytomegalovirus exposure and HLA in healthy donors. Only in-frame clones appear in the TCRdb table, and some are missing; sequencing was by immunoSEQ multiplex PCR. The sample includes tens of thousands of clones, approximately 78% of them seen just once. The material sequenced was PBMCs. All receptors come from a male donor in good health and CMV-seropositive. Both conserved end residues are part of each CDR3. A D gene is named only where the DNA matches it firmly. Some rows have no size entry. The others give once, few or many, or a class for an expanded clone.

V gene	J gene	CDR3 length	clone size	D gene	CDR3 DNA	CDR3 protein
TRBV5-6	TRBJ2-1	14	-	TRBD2	TGTGCCAGCAGCGGGGGACTAGCGGTCGATGAGCAGTTCTTC	CASSGGLAVDEQFF
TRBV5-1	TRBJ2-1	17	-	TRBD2	TGCGCCAGCAGCTTGGGACCTGCTAGCGGGAGTCAGAATGAGCAGTTCTTC	CASSLGPASGSQNEQFF
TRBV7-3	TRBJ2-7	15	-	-	TGTGCCAGCAGCTTATTGCCAGGGTACCCCTACGAGCAGTACTTC	CASSLLPGYPYEQYF
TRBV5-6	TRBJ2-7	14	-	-	TGTGCCAGCAGCTTGACTAGCAGGGACTACGAGCAGTACTTC	CASSLTSRDYEQYF
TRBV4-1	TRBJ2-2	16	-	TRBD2	TGCGCCAGCAGCGGACTAGCGGGATTAGAGACCGGGGAGCTGTTTTTT	CASSGLAGLETGELFF
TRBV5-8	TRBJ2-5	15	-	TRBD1	TGTGCCAGCAGCATCGGACAGGTGATACAAGAGACCCAGTACTTC	CASSIGQVIQETQYF
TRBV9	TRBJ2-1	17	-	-	TGTGCCAGCAGCGCGCTGGGGGGGGGCCCCGTGTACAATGAGCAGTTCTTC	CASSALGGGPVYNEQFF
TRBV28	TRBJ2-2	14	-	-	TGTGCCAGCAGTTTAGGTCTAAACACCGGGGAGCTGTTTTTT	CASSLGLNTGELFF
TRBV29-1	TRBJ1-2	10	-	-	TGCAGCGTTCAGGGGTATGGCTACACCTTC	CSVQGYGYTF
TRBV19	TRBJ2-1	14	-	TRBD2	TGTGCCAAGCCGGGACTAGCGAGGAGGAATGAGCAGTTCTTC	CAKPGLARRNEQFF
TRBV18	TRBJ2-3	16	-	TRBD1	TGTGCCAGCTCACCACGGTCGTCAGGGGGCAGAGATACGCAGTATTTT	CASSPRSSGGRDTQYF
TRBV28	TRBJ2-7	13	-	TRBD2	TGTGCCAGCAGGGGAGGACTAGCGGGGGAGCAGTACTTC	CASRGGLAGEQYF
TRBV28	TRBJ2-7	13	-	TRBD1	TGTGCCAGCAGAAGACAGGGCTCCTACGAGCAGTACTTC	CASRRQGSYEQYF
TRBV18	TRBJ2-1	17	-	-	TGTGCCAGCTCACCACCGGTGACAGAGGAGTCCCTCCGTGAGCAGTTCTTC	CASSPPVTEESLREQFF
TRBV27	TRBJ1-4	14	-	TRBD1	TGTGCCAGCAGTTTAAAGGGGACAGGGGGAAAACTGTTTTTT	CASSLKGTGGKLFF
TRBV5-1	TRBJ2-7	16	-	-	TGCGCCAGCAGCTTGGATGGCGGGGGCGCCACCTACGAGCAGTACTTC	CASSLDGGGATYEQYF
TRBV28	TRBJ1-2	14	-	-	TGTGCCAGCAGTCCCGAATCAGGGAACTATGGCTACACCTTC	CASSPESGNYGYTF
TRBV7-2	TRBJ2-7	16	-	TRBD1	TGTGCCAGCAGCTCCTCATCCGGGACAGGCAAATACGAGCAGTACTTC	CASSSSSGTGKYEQYF
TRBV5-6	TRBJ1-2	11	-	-	TGTGCCAGCAGCTCCCGGGACACTGACACCTTC	CASSSRDTDTF
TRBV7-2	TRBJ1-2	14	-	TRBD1	TGTGCCAGCAGCCCTTCGGGACAGAACTATGGCTACACCTTC	CASSPSGQNYGYTF
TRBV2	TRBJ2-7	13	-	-	TGTGCCAGCAGTGTGATAGGGGTCTACGAGCAGTACTTC	CASSVIGVYEQYF
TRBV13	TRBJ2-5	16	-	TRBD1	TGTGCCAGCAGCTCTCGATTAAGGGGGCCTGTAGAGACCCAGTACTTC	CASSSRLRGPVETQYF
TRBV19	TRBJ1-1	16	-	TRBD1	TGTGCCAGTAGTGGACATAGGACAGGGCTGAACACTGAAGCTTTCTTT	CASSGHRTGLNTEAFF
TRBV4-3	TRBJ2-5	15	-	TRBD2	TGCGCCAGCAGCCGATTGACTAGCGCCCAAGAGACCCAGTACTTC	CASSRLTSAQETQYF
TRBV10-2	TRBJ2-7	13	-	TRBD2	TGCGCCAGCACCGGACTAGCGGGCGGCGAGCAGTACTTC	CASTGLAGGEQYF
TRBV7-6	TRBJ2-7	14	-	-	TGTGCCAGCAGCTTAGACCCGGTCTCCTACGAGCAGTACTTC	CASSLDPVSYEQYF
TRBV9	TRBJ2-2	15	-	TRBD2	TGTGCCAGCAGCGAGACTAGCGGGAGTATCGGGGAGCTGTTTTTT	CASSETSGSIGELFF
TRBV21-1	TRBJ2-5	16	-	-	TGTGCCAGCAGCAAAACTGACAGGGTAGCCCAAGAGACCCAGTACTTC	CASSKTDRVAQETQYF
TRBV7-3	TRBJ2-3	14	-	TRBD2	TGTGCCAGCAGCTTTAGCGGGCCCACAGATACGCAGTATTTT	CASSFSGPTDTQYF
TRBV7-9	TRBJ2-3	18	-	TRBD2	TGTGCCAGCAGCTTAGTTGTCTTAGCGGGGACTAGCACAGATACGCAGTATTTT	CASSLVVLAGTSTDTQYF
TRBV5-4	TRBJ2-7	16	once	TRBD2	TGTGCCAGCAGCCCGGCCGGGGCTAGCGGGAGTTACGAGCAGTACTTC	CASSPAGASGSYEQYF
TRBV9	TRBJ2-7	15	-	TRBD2	TGTGCCAGCAGCGCGGAGACTAGCGGATCCTACGAGCAGTACTTC	CASSAETSGSYEQYF
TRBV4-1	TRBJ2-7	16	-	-	TGCGCCAGCAGCCACCCCCCGGGACTCCCATCCTACGAGCAGTACTTC	CASSHPPGLPSYEQYF
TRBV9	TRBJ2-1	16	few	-	TGTGCCAGCAGCGTAGCTACCAACCCCACCTACAATGAGCAGTTCTTC	CASSVATNPTYNEQFF
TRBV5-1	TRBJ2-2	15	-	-	TGCGCCAGCAGCTTAGATACATCTGACAGCGGGGAGCTGTTTTTT	CASSLDTSDSGELFF
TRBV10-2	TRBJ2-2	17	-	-	TGCGCCAGCAGTGAGTCGATGTACGGGAGGAACACCGGGGAGCTGTTTTTT	CASSESMYGRNTGELFF
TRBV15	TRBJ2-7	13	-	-	TGTGCCACCAGCAGAGACAGGGGAAACGAGCAGTACTTC	CATSRDRGNEQYF
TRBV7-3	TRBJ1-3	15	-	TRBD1	TGTGCCAGCAGCTTGGACAGGGTAGCGAGAAACACCATATATTTT	CASSLDRVARNTIYF
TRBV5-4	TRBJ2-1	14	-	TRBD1	TGTGCCAGCAGCTGGGGACAGGGGGATGGTGAGCAGTTCTTC	CASSWGQGDGEQFF
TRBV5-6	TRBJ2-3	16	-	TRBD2	TGTGCCAGCAGCTTGGCACTAGCGGGTACATCAGATACGCAGTATTTT	CASSLALAGTSDTQYF
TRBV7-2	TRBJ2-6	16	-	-	TGTGCCAGCAGCCAAGATGGAGTCTCTGGGGCCAACGTCCTGACTTTC	CASSQDGVSGANVLTF
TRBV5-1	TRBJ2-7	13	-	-	TGCGCCAGCAGCTTGACCGGGGACTACGAGCAGTACTTC	CASSLTGDYEQYF
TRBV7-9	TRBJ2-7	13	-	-	TGTGCCAGCAGCCCCCCACAGGGCTACGAGCAGTACTTC	CASSPPQGYEQYF
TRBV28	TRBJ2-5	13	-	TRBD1	TGTGCCAGCAGATCAGGGGGCGGAGAGACCCAGTACTTC	CASRSGGGETQYF
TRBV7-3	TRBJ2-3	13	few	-	TGTGCCAGCAGCTTAACCACAGTTTTTCCGCAGTATTTT	CASSLTTVFPQYF
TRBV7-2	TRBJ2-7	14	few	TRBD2	TGTGCCAGCAGTGAGGCCGGGACTAGTTACGAGCAGTACTTC	CASSEAGTSYEQYF
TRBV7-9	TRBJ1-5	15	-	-	TGTGCCACCGCGGTTGAGCGGGAGAGCAATCAGCCCCAGCATTTT	CATAVERESNQPQHF
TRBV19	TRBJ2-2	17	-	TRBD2	TGTGCCAGTAGTATTGAGGGACTAGCGGGAGTGGCCGGGGAGCTGTTTTTT	CASSIEGLAGVAGELFF
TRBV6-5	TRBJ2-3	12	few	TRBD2	TGTGCCAGCGGGGAGCGGGAGAGACGGCAGTATTTT	CASGERERRQYF
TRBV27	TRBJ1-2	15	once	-	TGTGCCAGCAGGAACAGGTTCGGTGGCACCTATGGCTACACCTTC	CASRNRFGGTYGYTF
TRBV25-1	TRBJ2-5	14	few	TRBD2	TGTGCCAGCAGCCGACTAGCGGGGGCCGCGACCCAGTACTTC	CASSRLAGAATQYF
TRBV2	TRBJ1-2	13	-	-	TGTGCCTGTCGGTCGACAGGTAACTATGGCTACACCTTC	CACRSTGNYGYTF
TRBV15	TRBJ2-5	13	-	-	TGTGCCACCAGCAGAGATTATCCGGAGACCCAGTACTTC	CATSRDYPETQYF
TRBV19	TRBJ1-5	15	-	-	TGTGCCAGTAGTATAGATGGCAGTAGCAATCAGCCCCAGCATTTT	CASSIDGSSNQPQHF